These 10 T cell receptor beta chains share one sample of origin, sequenced in a study of blood T cell repertoires in COVID-19. Libraries were prepared by immunoSEQ multiplex PCR; TCRdb keeps only in-frame clonotypes and omits some of them. This sample has about 270,000 clones; about 89% occur once, and the top ten carry around 9%. What was sequenced was peripheral blood. The receptors were sampled from a middle-aged man with active or convalescent COVID-19.

The CDR3 nucleotides are TGTGCCTGGAGTTTGGGGGGGGCCTACAATGAGCAGTTCTTC. Translating gives CAWSLGGAYNEQFF. The chain is built from TRBV30 and TRBJ2-1; 7 bases align to TRBD2. V was clipped by 2 bases and J by 2 bases; unmatched bases: 3. The V gene's germline CDR1 is GTSNPN and CDR2 SVGIG (reference sequence). This CDR3 is built from 14 residues. Full variable domain (outside the CDR3, taken from reference TRBV30 and TRBJ2-1): SQTIHQWPATLVQPVGSPLSLECTVEGTSNPNLYWYRQAAGRGLQLLFYSVGIGQISSEVPQNLSASRPQDRQFILSSKKLLLSDSGFYLCAWSLGGAYNEQFFGPGTRLTVL.

This chain joins TRBV12-3 or TRBV12-4 and TRBJ1-6; D gene uncertain. V lost 5 bases and J 9 bases, leaving 8 bases between the germline ends. This CDR3 is built from 12 residues. The CDR3 protein is CASSPQVSPLHF. CDR3 coding DNA: TGTGCCAGCAGTCCCCAGGTTTCACCCCTCCACTTT.

This clone was found once. This chain connects TRBV5-4 to TRBJ1-1; 7 bases line up with TRBD1. The CDR3 has 14 residues. Unmatched junction bases numbered 9, after V lost 4 bases and J lost 6 bases. Germline CDR1 reads SGHNT; CDR2 reads YYREEE (reference sequence). CDR3 in DNA: TGTGCCAGCAGCCCTCGGACAGGAAGGCCTGAAGCTTTCTTT. This translates into CASSPRTGRPEAFF.

The CDR3 loop is CASSQDRVGTAPNYGYTF. Written as DNA, the CDR3 is TGCGCCAGCAGCCAAGATCGGGTAGGGACAGCACCTAACTATGGCTACACCTTC. The chain is built from TRBV4-1 and TRBJ1-2; TRBD1 agrees at 7 bases. The CDR3 has 18 amino acids. Per germline, CDR1 MGHRA and CDR2 YSYEKL. The junction had 10 bases not matched to a gene; V was cut back by 0 bases and J by 0 bases.

The V gene is TRBV6-1, the J gene TRBJ2-5; D is possibly TRBD2 (6 bases). The CDR3 has 16 amino acids. Trimming cost V 2 bases and J 5 bases, with 18 bases left between them. Germline V lookup: CDR1 MNHNS, CDR2 SASEGT. CDR3 residues: CASSESLGRPGETQYF. The CDR3 DNA reads TGTGCCAGCAGTGAATCGTTAGGGAGGCCCGGGGAGACCCAGTACTTC.

The chain has TRBV5-1 and TRBJ2-1, with D possibly being TRBD2 (6 bases). The CDR3 is 16 residues long. Trimming removed 4 bases at V and 0 bases at J, with 14 bases between. CDR1 is SGHRS and CDR2 is YFSETQ in the germline V gene. The CDR3 nucleotides are TGCGCCAGCAGCCCGTCGACTAGAAACTCCTACAATGAGCAGTTCTTC. Translating it yields CASSPSTRNSYNEQFF.

The chain links TRBV21-1 to TRBJ1-5. TRBV21-1 is designated a pseudogene. The CDR3 is made up of 14 amino acids. The CDR3 here is CARREQYSNQPQHF. The CDR3 DNA sequence: TGTGCCCGGCGGGAGCAATATAGCAATCAGCCCCAGCATTTT.

CDR3 region: CSVQDQGARGYTF. CDR3 DNA: TGCAGCGTCCAAGATCAGGGGGCGCGGGGCTACACCTTC. V is TRBV29-1 and J is TRBJ1-2, with 8 bases lining up with TRBD1. The CDR3 is 13 amino acids. V gave up 6 bases and J gave up 8 bases; unmatched junction bases: 11. Germline assignment: CDR1 SQVTM and CDR2 ANQGSEA. Looking up the rest from reference TRBV29-1 and TRBJ1-2 gives the full variable domain: SAVISQKPSRDICQRGTSLTIQCQVDSQVTMMFWYRQQPGQSLTLIATANQGSEATYESGFVIDKFPISRPNLTFSTLTVSNMSPEDSSIYLCSVQDQGARGYTFGSGTRLTVV.

This clone was detected once. The V gene is TRBV4-1, the J gene TRBJ2-1, with a weak D call TRBD2 (5 bases). V lost 0 bases, J lost 4 bases, and 13 bases lay in between. CDR3 size: 16 residues. Germline assignment: CDR1 MGHRA and CDR2 YSYEKL. The DNA of the CDR3 is TGCGCCAGCAGCCAAGAAATAGGAGGAGGTTACAATGAGCAGTTCTTC. Protein: CASSQEIGGGYNEQFF.

This sequence joins TRBV19 and TRBJ2-3, with no clear D. Germline loops: CDR1 LNHDA, CDR2 SQIVND (reference sequence). The CDR3 has 14 residues. V lost 6 bases and J 1 base, leaving 11 bases between the germline ends. CDR3 sequence: CASSSGEGTDTQYF. The CDR3 DNA reads as TGTGCCAGTAGCTCCGGAGAGGGCACAGATACGCAGTATTTT.